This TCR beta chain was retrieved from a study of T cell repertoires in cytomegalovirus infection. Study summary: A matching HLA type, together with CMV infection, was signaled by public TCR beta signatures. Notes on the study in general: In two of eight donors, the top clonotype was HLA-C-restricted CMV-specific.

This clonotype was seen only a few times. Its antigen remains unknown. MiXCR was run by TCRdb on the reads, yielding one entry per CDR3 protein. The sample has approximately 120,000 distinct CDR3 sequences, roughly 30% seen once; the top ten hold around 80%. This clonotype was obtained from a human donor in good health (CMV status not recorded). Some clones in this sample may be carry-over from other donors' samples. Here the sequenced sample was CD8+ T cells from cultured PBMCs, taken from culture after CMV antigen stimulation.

The CDR3 nucleotides are TGTGCCAGCAGCTTGGCCCCGCCGGCAGGGGCGAAAAACATTCAGTACTTC. Translation gives CASSLAPPAGAKNIQYF. The chain carries TRBV5-6 and TRBJ2-4; perhaps TRBD1 as D (6 bases). CDR1 is SGHDT and CDR2 is YYEEEE in the germline V gene. V lost 0 bases and J lost 4, with 17 bases in between. There are 17 residues in the CDR3.